One and the same sample provided the 8 T cell receptor beta chains below, sequenced in a study of CD8 T cells in ankylosing spondylitis. MiXCR, applied by TCRdb to the 5' RACE reads, yields one record per CDR3 protein. Here the sample spans about 140,000 distinct CDR3 sequences, under 35% being singletons. Sequences were obtained from synovial fluid, either unsorted or a sorted T cell fraction (not recorded which). The receptor set was obtained from a male donor with ankylosing spondylitis.

V gene TRBV11-2 combines with J gene TRBJ2-1, with D unresolved. The germline V and J ends were trimmed by 6 bases and 12 bases, with 18 bases remaining between them. The CDR3 contains 13 residues. Germline CDR1 and CDR2: SGHAT and FQNNGV. DNA of the CDR3: TGTGCCAGCAGGCCAGCCGGGCAATGGGGGCAGTTCTTC. Amino acid sequence: CASRPAGQWGQFF.

There are many counts of this clonotype. The V and J genes are TRBV5-1 and TRBJ2-7, with D unresolved. This CDR3 region has 15 residues. In germline, CDR1 is SGHRS, CDR2 YFSETQ. V was shortened by 1 base and J by 3 bases, with 14 bases between the two germline ends. This chain's CDR3 is CASSLFGVDNYEQYF. Written as DNA, the CDR3 is TGCGCCAGCAGCTTGTTCGGAGTTGACAACTACGAGCAGTACTTC.

This clonotype was seen only a few times. The chain employs TRBV14 and TRBJ2-5; D ambiguous. This CDR3 spans 14 amino acids. Trimming took 3 bases from V and 2 from J, leaving 10 bases between them. In germline, CDR1 is SGHDN, CDR2 FVKESK. CDR3 bases: TGTGCCAGCAGCCACATCCAAGTACAAGAGACCCAGTACTTC. Encoded protein: CASSHIQVQETQYF.

This clonotype was counted only a few times. CDR3 protein: CASSPFPDLNTEAFF. In DNA form, the CDR3 reads TGCGCCAGCAGCCCGTTTCCTGATTTGAACACTGAAGCTTTCTTT. The chain couples TRBV4-1 to TRBJ1-1; unclear D gene. The CDR3 loop spans 15 amino acids. The V end lost 4 bases, the J end lost 0 bases, and 12 bases lay between the germline ends. From germline, CDR1 is MGHRA and CDR2 YSYEKL.

This clonotype was detected ten times or more. The rearrangement uses TRBV7-9 and TRBJ2-5, with unresolved D. Per germline, CDR1 SEHNR and CDR2 FQNEAQ (reference sequence). The CDR3 sequence is 13 residues long. V lost 2 bases to trimming and J lost 5 bases, with 9 bases between them. CDR3 sequence (DNA): TGTGCCAGCAGCTTACGTCGTTGGGAGACCCAGTACTTC. The encoded protein is CASSLRRWETQYF. The entire variable domain, with the rest obtained from reference TRBV7-9 and TRBJ2-5, is as follows: DTGVSQNPRHKITKRGQNVTFRCDPISEHNRLYWYRQTLGQGPEFLTYFQNEAQLEKSRLLSDRFSAERPKGSFSTLEIQRTEQGDSAMYLCASSLRRWETQYFGPGTRLLVL.

This clonotype was counted between two and nine times. The CDR3 DNA reads TGCGCCAGCAGTCAGGTAGCTAACTATGGCTACACCTTC. This encodes CASSQVANYGYTF. The chain couples TRBV5-1 to TRBJ1-2; D not resolved. Germline V CDR1 and CDR2: SGHRS, YFSETQ. V was trimmed by 5 bases and J by 0 bases, leaving 8 bases between them. The CDR3 is 13 residues long.

DNA of the CDR3: TGCAGTGCCCACCTTCGGGGGGAAAGAGAGCAGTTCTTC. Translated, it gives CSAHLRGEREQFF. The V and J genes are TRBV20-1 and TRBJ2-1; 7 bases are shared with TRBD2. V shed 6 bases, J shed 10 bases, and the junction held 12 bases outside the gene matches. Germline CDR1 is DFQATT and CDR2 is SNEGSKA (reference sequence). The CDR3 contains 13 residues.

V is TRBV3-1 and J is TRBJ1-2; TRBD1 agrees at 8 bases. Per germline, CDR1 LGHDT and CDR2 YNNKEL (reference sequence). Germline trimming cut 5 bases from V and 11 bases from J; bases unmatched to any gene: 13. The CDR3 sequence is 14 residues long. The CDR3 coding sequence is TGTGCCAGCAGCACCCGGGACAGGAAATCGAGGTACACCTTC. The encoded protein is CASSTRDRKSRYTF.